This note documents a single TCR beta chain sequence. Its cognate antigen is unknown. The sample has other DNA sequences that encode this CDR3 too. The germline V gene has CDR1 LNHDA and CDR2 SQIVND (reference sequence). This CDR3 contains 14 residues. The V end lost 3 bases, the J end lost 2 bases, and 10 bases lay between the germline ends. The data were taken from a study of shared clonotypes between healthy human individuals. Study outcomes and limitations: Naive subsets generally had larger estimated richness than memory subsets. The study found lower generation probabilities in non-shared clonotypes than in those shared by all four donors.

The donors were adults (healthy and HIV-negative) with no recent acute infections or vaccinations. Measured with immunoSEQ multiplex PCR; TCRdb has only the in-frame clones, and not every one. Here the sample spans about 2,500,000 clones, 90% to 95% being singletons. Sequencing used naive CD4+ T cells sorted from blood. Subset in this sample: CD45RA+ positively selected. This chain joins TRBV19 and TRBJ2-5, with D possibly TRBD1 on 6 matching bases. The receptor's source is a man younger than 35 in good health. CDR3 nucleotides: TGTGCCAGTAGTATTCAGGGGTTGCAAGAGACCCAGTACTTC. Translated: CASSIQGLQETQYF. Looking up the rest from reference TRBV19 and TRBJ2-5 gives the full variable domain: DGGITQSPKYLFRKEGQNVTLSCEQNLNHDAMYWYRQDPGQGLRLIYYSQIVNDFQKGDIAEGYSVSREKKESFPLTVTSAQKNPTAFYLCASSIQGLQETQYFGPGTRLLVL.